The 20 T cell receptor beta chains below all came from one sample that was sequenced in a study of technical replicates of blood from several donors. TCRdb's table, derived via immunoSEQ multiplex PCR, lists solely in-frame clones and lacks some. The sample yields some 99,000 clones, 95% seen once. Sequenced input: T cells isolated from PBMCs. These receptors came from a human donor in good health.

V gene TRBV5-6 combines with J gene TRBJ2-3; weak D call: TRBD2 (6 bases). Per the germline V gene, CDR1 is SGHDT and CDR2 is YYEEEE. The CDR3 extends over 15 amino acids. V was shortened by 5 bases and J by 1 base, with 14 bases between the two germline ends. This chain's CDR3 is CASRWGREGTDTQYF. CDR3 nucleotides: TGTGCCAGCAGATGGGGTAGGGAGGGCACAGATACGCAGTATTTT.

The rearrangement links TRBV29-1 to TRBJ2-2; possible D gene TRBD1, 5 bases. CDR1 SQVTM and CDR2 ANQGSEA come from the germline V gene. V was pared by 7 bases and J by 7 bases, with 13 bases between. The CDR3 is 12 residues long. The CDR3 reads CSALGVRGELFF. DNA for the CDR3: TGCAGCGCGCTAGGGGTACGCGGGGAGCTGTTTTTT.

CDR3 nucleotides: TGTGCCAGCGTTGGGGGGGTCTATGGCTACACCTTC. This sequence encodes CASVGGVYGYTF. The V call is TRBV6-1, the J call TRBJ1-2; D perhaps matches TRBD1 (5 bases). Trimming shortened V by 8 bases and J by 4 bases, and 11 bases separated the two germline ends. The germline V gene encodes CDR1 MNHNS and CDR2 SASEGT. The CDR3 loop spans 12 amino acids.

The rearrangement links TRBV6-1 to TRBJ1-1; TRBD1 aligns across 7 bases. The V segment lost 2 bases and the J segment 4 bases; nucleotides outside the gene matches: 7. Germline V gene lookup returns CDR1 MNHNS and CDR2 SASEGT. This CDR3 is 15 amino acids long. Here the CDR3 reads CASSEQRGLVTEAFF. In DNA, the CDR3 is TGTGCCAGCAGTGAACAGAGGGGGCTTGTCACTGAAGCTTTCTTT.

V is TRBV9 and J is TRBJ2-3; D not resolved. Germline CDR1 and CDR2: SGDLS and YYNGEE. The germline V and J ends were trimmed by 0 bases and 2 bases, with 10 bases remaining between them. The CDR3 totals 15 residues. CDR3 sequence: CASSVAGRNTDTQYF. The CDR3 DNA sequence: TGTGCCAGCAGCGTAGCTGGCCGAAACACAGATACGCAGTATTTT.

V gene TRBV11-2 combines with J gene TRBJ2-7; weak D call: TRBD1 (5 bases). Germline CDR1 and CDR2: SGHAT and FQNNGV. This CDR3 has 17 amino acids. Trimming took off 1 base at V and 0 bases at J, with 16 bases between the two ends. The CDR3 bases are TGTGCCAGCAGCTTAGGCCCCGAGGACACCACCTCCTACGAGCAGTACTTC. Amino acids: CASSLGPEDTTSYEQYF.

This chain connects TRBV4-1 to TRBJ2-1; 10 bases are a match to TRBD2. This CDR3 is built from 16 residues. V lost 4 bases, J lost 6 bases, and 9 bases stayed unmatched. The germline V gene encodes CDR1 MGHRA and CDR2 YSYEKL. The CDR3 sequence: CASSLVGLAAVNEQFF. For the CDR3, the DNA is TGCGCCAGCAGCCTGGTTGGACTAGCGGCGGTCAATGAGCAGTTCTTC.

The CDR3 protein is CAWSVRGGQPQHF. The CDR3 bases are TGTGCCTGGAGTGTACGGGGGGGTCAGCCCCAGCATTTT. This chain connects TRBV30 to TRBJ1-5, with D possibly matching TRBD1 (5 bases). Germline values: CDR1 GTSNPN, CDR2 SVGIG (reference sequence). Trimming pared 0 bases from V and 6 bases from J, leaving 9 bases between. The CDR3 is made up of 13 amino acids.

The chain is built from TRBV19 and TRBJ1-2; TRBD1 matches 9 bases. The CDR3 extends over 14 amino acids. Germline lookup yields CDR1 LNHDA and CDR2 SQIVND (reference sequence). The V segment lost 8 bases and the J segment 2 bases; nucleotides outside the gene matches: 6. The CDR3, as DNA: TGTGCCAGTCGTACAGGGGGCGAGAACTATGGCTACACCTTC. Translating it yields CASRTGGENYGYTF.

The chain is built from TRBV19 and TRBJ2-2; 7 bases agree with TRBD2. CDR3 length equals 15 residues. Trimming cost V 7 bases and J 1 base; bases outside gene matches: 6. Germline values: CDR1 LNHDA, CDR2 SQIVND (reference sequence). The CDR3 sequence is CASTIPSGNTGELFF. CDR3 DNA: TGTGCCAGTACAATACCTAGCGGGAACACCGGGGAGCTGTTTTTT. Based on the CDR3 plus reference TRBV19 and TRBJ2-2, the full variable domain is DGGITQSPKYLFRKEGQNVTLSCEQNLNHDAMYWYRQDPGQGLRLIYYSQIVNDFQKGDIAEGYSVSREKKESFPLTVTSAQKNPTAFYLCASTIPSGNTGELFFGEGSRLTVL.

This chain links TRBV9 with TRBJ2-1; 14 bases align to TRBD2. The CDR3 has 16 residues. Unmatched junction bases numbered 5, after V lost 2 bases and J lost 7 bases. Germline V gene sequence: CDR1 SGDLS, CDR2 YYNGEE. The chain's CDR3 is CASSVHRTSGRNEQFF. The CDR3 DNA follows: TGTGCCAGCAGCGTCCACCGGACTAGCGGGAGGAATGAGCAGTTCTTC.

The chain carries TRBV7-9 and TRBJ2-1; 7 bases fit TRBD2. Germline V CDR1 and CDR2: SEHNR, FQNEAQ (reference sequence). J was trimmed by 1 base and V by 5 bases; bases with no gene match: 14. This CDR3 contains 18 residues. The CDR3 sequence is CASSPFNLLGGSYNEQFF. The CDR3 nucleotides read TGTGCCAGCAGCCCCTTTAATCTTCTGGGAGGGTCCTACAATGAGCAGTTCTTC.

The rearrangement joins TRBV12-5 to TRBJ2-7; perhaps TRBD2 as D (6 bases). Trimming took 5 bases from V and 7 from J, leaving 15 bases between them. This CDR3 comprises 13 residues. From germline, CDR1 is LGHNT and CDR2 FRNRAP. CDR3 amino acids: CASGVAEGREQYF. DNA of the CDR3: TGTGCTAGTGGTGTAGCGGAGGGGAGGGAGCAGTACTTC.

The chain combines TRBV15 with TRBJ2-5, with 8 bases identical to TRBD2. Trimming removed 8 bases from V and 1 base from J; junction bases left unmatched: 6. Germline CDR1 LNHNV, CDR2 YYDKDF (reference sequence). This CDR3 is built from 14 residues. The DNA for the CDR3 is TGTGCCACCGCATTAGCGGGATTCCAAGAGACCCAGTACTTC. Translated: CATALAGFQETQYF.

The rearrangement joins TRBV27 to TRBJ1-2; 7 positions agree with TRBD1. The germline gives CDR1 MNHEY, CDR2 SMNVEV (reference sequence). The CDR3 is made up of 15 amino acids. V gave up 6 bases and J gave up 4 bases; unmatched junction bases: 11. CDR3 protein: CASSLTGNLLYGYTF. CDR3 nucleotide sequence: TGTGCCAGCAGCCTGACAGGGAATCTGCTCTATGGCTACACCTTC.

CDR3 region: CASSFRGQSHYGYTF. CDR3 nucleotides: TGTGCCAGCAGTTTTCGGGGACAGAGCCACTATGGCTACACCTTC. The rearrangement uses TRBV6-5 and TRBJ1-2; 7 bases fit TRBD1. The CDR3 contains 15 residues. CDR1 is MNHEY and CDR2 is SVGAGI in the germline V gene. Losses at the gene ends were 4 bases for V and 3 bases for J; bases not matched to a gene: 8.

Worth noting for this clone: Mismatch with germline at one junction end may stem from a read error. The chain carries TRBV7-7 and TRBJ2-7; 7 bases fit TRBD1. The CDR3 runs to 15 residues. The germline CDR1 and CDR2 sequences are SSHAT and FNYEAQ (reference sequence). This CDR3 reads CASSLRQGVNYEQYF. The DNA for the CDR3 is TGTGCTAGCAGCTTAAGGCAGGGGGTGAACTACGAGCAGTACTTC.

The chain links TRBV14 to TRBJ2-2; 8 bases are shared with TRBD1. The V gene end was trimmed by 4 bases and the J gene end by 4 bases; junction bases not matched to a gene: 5. This CDR3 is built from 15 residues. CDR1 is SGHDN, CDR2 FVKESK, per germline. Here the CDR3 DNA reads TGTGCCAGCAGCCCCAGGGGGCTCGGCACCGGGGAGCTGTTTTTT. It encodes CASSPRGLGTGELFF. Full variable domain (missing parts from reference TRBV14 and TRBJ2-2): EAGVTQFPSHSVIEKGQTVTLRCDPISGHDNLYWYRRVMGKEIKFLLHFVKESKQDESGMPNNRFLAERTGGTYSTLKVQPAELEDSGVYFCASSPRGLGTGELFFGEGSRLTVL.

This clone was observed once. The chain uses TRBV7-6 and TRBJ1-2, with D tentatively TRBD1 (5 bases). V lost 5 bases, J lost 8 bases, and 15 bases lay in between. The CDR3 totals 13 residues. Germline-derived CDR1 and CDR2 are SGHVS and FNYEAQ. The CDR3 reads CASSMGRGRGYTF. CDR3 in DNA: TGTGCCAGCAGCATGGGGAGGGGAAGGGGCTACACCTTC. Full variable domain (outside the CDR3, taken from reference TRBV7-6 and TRBJ1-2): GAGVSQSPRYKVTKRGQDVALRCDPISGHVSLYWYRQALGQGPEFLTYFNYEAQQDKSGLPNDRFSAERPEGSISTLTIQRTEQRDSAMYRCASSMGRGRGYTFGSGTRLTVV.

This chain links TRBV5-5 with TRBJ1-2, with no clear D. This CDR3 spans 14 amino acids. Trimming took 0 bases from V and 4 from J, leaving 10 bases between them. Per germline, CDR1 SGHKS and CDR2 YYEKEE (reference sequence). CDR3 sequence reads: CASSLGTVGYGYTF. DNA for the CDR3: TGTGCCAGCAGCTTGGGTACGGTTGGCTATGGCTACACCTTC.